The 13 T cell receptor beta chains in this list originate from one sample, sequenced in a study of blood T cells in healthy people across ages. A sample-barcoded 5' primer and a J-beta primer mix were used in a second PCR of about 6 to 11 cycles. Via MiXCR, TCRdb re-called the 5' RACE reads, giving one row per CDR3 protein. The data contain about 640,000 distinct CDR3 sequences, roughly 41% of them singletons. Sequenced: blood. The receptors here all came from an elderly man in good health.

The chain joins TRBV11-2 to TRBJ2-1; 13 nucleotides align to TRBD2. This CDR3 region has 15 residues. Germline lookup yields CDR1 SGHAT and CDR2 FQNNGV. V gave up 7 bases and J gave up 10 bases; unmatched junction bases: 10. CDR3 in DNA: TGTGCCAGCATATGGACTAGCGGGGGTACTGGGGAGCAGTTCTTC. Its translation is CASIWTSGGTGEQFF.

CDR3 region: CASSLAEKSRGNEQYF. CDR3 sequence (DNA): TGCGCCAGCAGCTTGGCCGAGAAGAGCAGGGGCAATGAGCAGTACTTC. The rearrangement joins TRBV5-1 to TRBJ2-5; D possibly corresponds to TRBD1 (6 bases). Germline-derived CDR1 and CDR2 are SGHRS and YFSETQ. The CDR3 has 16 residues. Trimming shortened V by 0 bases and J by 11 bases, and 23 bases separated the two germline ends. Using reference TRBV5-1 and TRBJ2-5 for the parts outside the CDR3, the full variable domain is KAGVTQTPRYLIKTRGQQVTLSCSPISGHRSVSWYQQTPGQGLQFLFEYFSETQRNKGNFPGRFSGRQFSNSRSEMNVSTLELGDSALYLCASSLAEKSRGNEQYFGPGTRLLVL.

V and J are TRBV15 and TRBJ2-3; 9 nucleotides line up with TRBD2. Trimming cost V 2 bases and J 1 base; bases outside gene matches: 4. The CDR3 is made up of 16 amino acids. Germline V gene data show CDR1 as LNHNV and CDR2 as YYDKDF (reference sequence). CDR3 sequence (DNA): TGTGCCACCAGCAGATCTAGCGGGGTACGCACAGATACGCAGTATTTT. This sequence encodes CATSRSSGVRTDTQYF.

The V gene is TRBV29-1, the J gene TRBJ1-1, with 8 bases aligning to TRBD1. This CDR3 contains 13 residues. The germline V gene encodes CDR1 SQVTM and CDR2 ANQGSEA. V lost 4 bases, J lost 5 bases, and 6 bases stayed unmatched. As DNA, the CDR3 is TGCAGCGTTGTAAACAGGGGGAAAACTGAAGCTTTCTTT. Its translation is CSVVNRGKTEAFF.

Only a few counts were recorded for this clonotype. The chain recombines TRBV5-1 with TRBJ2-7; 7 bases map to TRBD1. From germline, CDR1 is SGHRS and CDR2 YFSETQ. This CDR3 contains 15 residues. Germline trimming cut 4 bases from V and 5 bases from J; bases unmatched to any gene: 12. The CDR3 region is CASSTGQTTPHEQYF. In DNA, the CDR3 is TGCGCCAGCAGCACGGGACAGACGACCCCCCACGAGCAGTACTTC.

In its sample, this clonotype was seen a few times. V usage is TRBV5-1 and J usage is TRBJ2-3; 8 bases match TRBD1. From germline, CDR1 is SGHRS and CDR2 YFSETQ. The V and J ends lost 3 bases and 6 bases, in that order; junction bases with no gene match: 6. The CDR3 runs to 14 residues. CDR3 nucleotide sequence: TGCGCCAGCAGCTCGGACAGGGTCACGGATACGCAGTATTTT. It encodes CASSSDRVTDTQYF.

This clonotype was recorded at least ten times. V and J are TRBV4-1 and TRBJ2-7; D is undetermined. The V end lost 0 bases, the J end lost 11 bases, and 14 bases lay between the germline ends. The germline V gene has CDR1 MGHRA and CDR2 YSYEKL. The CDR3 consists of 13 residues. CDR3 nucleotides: TGCGCCAGCAGCCAAGAGCGAGATCTGAAGAAGTACTTC. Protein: CASSQERDLKKYF.

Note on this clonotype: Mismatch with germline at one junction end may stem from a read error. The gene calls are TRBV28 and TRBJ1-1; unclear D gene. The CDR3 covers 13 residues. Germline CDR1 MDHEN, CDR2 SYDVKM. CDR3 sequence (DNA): TGTGCCGGCAGTCCTCCCATTCCCCCTGAAGCTTTCTTT. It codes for CAGSPPIPPEAFF.

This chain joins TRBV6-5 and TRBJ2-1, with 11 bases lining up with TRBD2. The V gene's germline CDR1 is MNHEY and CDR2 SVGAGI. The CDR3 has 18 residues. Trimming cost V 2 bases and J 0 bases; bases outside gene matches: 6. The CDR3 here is CASSYPTSGGLSYNEQFF. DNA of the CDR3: TGTGCCAGCAGTTACCCAACTAGCGGGGGTCTCTCCTACAATGAGCAGTTCTTC.

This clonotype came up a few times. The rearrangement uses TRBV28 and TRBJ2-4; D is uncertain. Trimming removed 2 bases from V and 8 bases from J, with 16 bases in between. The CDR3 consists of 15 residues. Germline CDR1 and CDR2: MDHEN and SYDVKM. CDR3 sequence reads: CASSLGTKGLDIQYF. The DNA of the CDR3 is TGTGCCAGCAGTTTAGGTACTAAAGGGTTGGACATTCAGTACTTC. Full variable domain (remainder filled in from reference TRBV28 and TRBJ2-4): DVKVTQSSRYLVKRTGEKVFLECVQDMDHENMFWYRQDPGLGLRLIYFSYDVKMKEKGDIPEGYSVSREKKERFSLILESASTNQTSMYLCASSLGTKGLDIQYFGAGTRLSVL.

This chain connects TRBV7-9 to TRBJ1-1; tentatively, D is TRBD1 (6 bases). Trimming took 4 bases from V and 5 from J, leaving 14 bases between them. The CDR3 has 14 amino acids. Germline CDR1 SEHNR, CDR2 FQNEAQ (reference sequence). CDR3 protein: CASSSLTGLTEAFF. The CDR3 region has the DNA TGTGCCAGCAGCTCTCTAACAGGGTTGACTGAAGCTTTCTTT.

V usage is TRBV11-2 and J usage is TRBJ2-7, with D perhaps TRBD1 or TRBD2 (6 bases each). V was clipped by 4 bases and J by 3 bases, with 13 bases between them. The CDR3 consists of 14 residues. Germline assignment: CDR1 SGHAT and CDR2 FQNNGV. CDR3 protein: CASSSQGTYYEQYF. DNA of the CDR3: TGTGCCAGCAGCTCCCAGGGGACTTACTACGAGCAGTACTTC.

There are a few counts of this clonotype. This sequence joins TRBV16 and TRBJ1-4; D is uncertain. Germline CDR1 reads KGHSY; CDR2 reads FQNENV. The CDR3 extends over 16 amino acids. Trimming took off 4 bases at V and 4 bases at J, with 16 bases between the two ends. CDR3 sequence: CASSPGSGDLNEKLFF. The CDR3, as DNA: TGTGCCAGCAGCCCCGGCTCGGGAGACCTTAATGAAAAACTGTTTTTT.